A single sample gave rise to the 21 T cell receptor beta chains below, sequenced in a study of T cells in Graves' hyperthyroidism and ophthalmopathy. Researchers took RNA transcripts and amplified the TCR beta CDR3 regions from them. First-round RT-PCR targeting the TCR CDR3 was performed with the HTBI primer set. TCRdb used MiXCR to reprocess the multiplex PCR reads, holding one entry per CDR3 protein. The data contain 350,000 to 450,000 distinct CDR3 sequences, approximately 18% of them singletons. The material sequenced was blood. These receptors originate from a young woman with Graves' hyperthyroidism that later progressed to Graves' ophthalmopathy.

This clonotype was recorded many times. J is TRBJ2-3 and V is TRBV18; D tentatively reads TRBD1 or TRBD2 (5 bases each). V lost 8 bases to trimming and J lost 0 bases, with 12 bases between them. From germline, CDR1 is KGHSH and CDR2 LQKENI. The CDR3 length is 14 residues. The CDR3 protein is CASSPGRSTDTQYF. CDR3 DNA sequence: TGTGCCAGCAGCCCGGGACGAAGCACAGATACGCAGTATTTT. Full variable domain (rest looked up from reference TRBV18 and TRBJ2-3): NAGVMQNPRHLVRRRGQEARLRCSPMKGHSHVYWYRQLPEEGLKFMVYLQKENIIDESGMPKERFSAEFPKEGPSILRIQQVVRGDSAAYFCASSPGRSTDTQYFGPGTRLTVL.

V gene TRBV12-3 or TRBV12-4 combines with J gene TRBJ2-2; 11 bases line up with TRBD1. The V segment lost 7 bases and the J segment 6 bases; nucleotides outside the gene matches: 10. The CDR3 has 16 amino acids. The chain's CDR3 is CASTGGTGGRPGELFF. In DNA, the CDR3 is TGTGCCAGCACCGGAGGGACAGGGGGTCGCCCCGGGGAGCTGTTTTTT.

The chain recombines TRBV28 with TRBJ1-1; TRBD1 might be the D (5 bases). This CDR3 is built from 15 residues. V was cut by 7 bases and J by 3 bases, with 18 bases left in between. Germline assignment: CDR1 MDHEN and CDR2 SYDVKM. In nucleotides, the CDR3 is TGTGCCAGCACTTCAGGAAGGGGCACCGACACTGAAGCTTTCTTT. Translating it yields CASTSGRGTDTEAFF.

This clonotype occurred many times. V gene TRBV7-9 combines with J gene TRBJ1-5; D is unresolved. The ends were cut back, 6 bases at V and 0 bases at J, with 15 bases in the middle. The CDR3 is made up of 16 amino acids. Germline loops: CDR1 SEHNR, CDR2 FQNEAQ (reference sequence). The DNA for the CDR3 is TGTGCCAGCAGTAATGAGAGCCGCTATAGCAATCAGCCCCAGCATTTT. It translates to CASSNESRYSNQPQHF.

This clonotype was found many times. The CDR3 nucleotides are TGTGCCAGCAGCTTCCGGGACAGGGGGCCTGGCTACACCTTC. As protein: CASSFRDRGPGYTF. The V and J genes are TRBV7-9 and TRBJ1-2; 12 bases map to TRBD1. The CDR3 runs 14 residues. Trimming at V came to 3 bases and at J to 7 bases, leaving 3 bases not matched to a gene. CDR1 and CDR2 (germline): SEHNR, FQNEAQ (reference sequence).

This clonotype was recorded many times. The rearrangement joins TRBV27 to TRBJ1-6; the D is unclear. Germline CDR1 and CDR2: MNHEY and SMNVEV (reference sequence). V gave up 4 bases and J gave up 6 bases, with 7 bases separating them. There are 13 residues in the CDR3. CDR3 DNA sequence: TGTGCCAGCAGTTCGGGAGTTAATTCACCCCTCCACTTT. This translates into CASSSGVNSPLHF.

This clonotype was counted at least ten times. Its ends do not fully match the called genes, so a read error is possible. The V and J genes are TRBV30 and TRBJ2-7; D possibly corresponds to TRBD2 (7 bases). Germline values: CDR1 GTSNPN, CDR2 SVGIG (reference sequence). CDR3 length: 16 residues. The CDR3 nucleotides are TGTGCCTGGAGTGCCCCCTCGGGGGGCTCCTCCCACGAGCAGTACTTC. Translation gives CAWSAPSGGSSHEQYF.

Many counts were recorded for this clonotype. This chain uses TRBV6-2 or TRBV6-3 with TRBJ1-2; D is unclear. Germline V CDR1 and CDR2: MNHEY, SVGEGT. V dropped 5 bases and J dropped 5 bases, with 15 bases sitting between them. The CDR3 is made up of 14 amino acids. The CDR3 DNA follows: TGTGCCAGCAGTCCCCTAACAGTGGGATATGGCTACACCTTC. Translation: CASSPLTVGYGYTF.

This clonotype showed up many times. The rearrangement joins TRBV11-2 to TRBJ2-1, with TRBD2 as a possible D gene (6 bases). The length of the CDR3 is 16 residues. Trimming took 1 base from V and 4 from J, leaving 14 bases between them. Germline CDR1 SGHAT, CDR2 FQNNGV. The CDR3 nucleotides are TGTGCCAGCAGCTTAGTCCCTAGCGATCGTTACAATGAGCAGTTCTTC. This codes for CASSLVPSDRYNEQFF.

The table lists this clonotype with many counts. The CDR3 region has the DNA TGCAGTGCGAAGCAGAGCTCCTACGAGCAGTACTTC. It is translated as CSAKQSSYEQYF. The J gene is TRBJ2-7, the V gene TRBV20-1, with D hard to call. The CDR3 is 12 amino acids. With 6 bases removed from V and 0 bases from J, the gap between germline ends came to 9 bases. Germline V gene sequence: CDR1 DFQATT, CDR2 SNEGSKA (reference sequence).

There are many counts of this clonotype. The genes are TRBV12-3 or TRBV12-4 and TRBJ1-4; D not certain. The CDR3 is 12 amino acids. With 2 bases removed from V and 8 bases from J, the gap between germline ends came to 6 bases. In nucleotides, the CDR3 is TGTGCCAGCAGTTTAACCGGAGAAAAACTGTTTTTT. It is translated as CASSLTGEKLFF.

This clonotype has just a few counts. This sequence joins TRBV28 and TRBJ2-2; D not certain. The CDR3 length is 14 residues. V shed 7 bases and J shed 3 bases, with 12 bases lying between them. Germline values: CDR1 MDHEN, CDR2 SYDVKM. The chain's CDR3 is CASTFDQDTGELFF. The CDR3 DNA reads as TGTGCCAGCACCTTTGACCAGGACACCGGGGAGCTGTTTTTT.

In its sample, this clonotype was seen many times. CDR3 coding DNA: TGTGCCAGCAGAAATACGCGGGACAGGGTCTACGAGCAGTACTTC. Translating gives CASRNTRDRVYEQYF. The chain couples TRBV28 to TRBJ2-7; 9 bases agree with TRBD1. Per the germline V gene, CDR1 is MDHEN and CDR2 is SYDVKM. The CDR3 sequence is 15 residues long. V shed 6 bases, J shed 3 bases, and the junction held 9 bases outside the gene matches. The full variable domain, in which reference TRBV28 and TRBJ2-7 provide the parts outside the CDR3, is DVKVTQSSRYLVKRTGEKVFLECVQDMDHENMFWYRQDPGLGLRLIYFSYDVKMKEKGDIPEGYSVSREKKERFSLILESASTNQTSMYLCASRNTRDRVYEQYFGPGTRLTVT.

At least ten counts were recorded for this clonotype. The rearrangement joins TRBV28 to TRBJ1-6; D unclear. Looked up from germline, CDR1 is MDHEN and CDR2 is SYDVKM. Between the trimmed V and J ends, which lost 3 bases and 10 bases, there was a span of 13 bases. This CDR3 spans 14 amino acids. The DNA for the CDR3 is TGTGCCAGCAGTTTTTGGGGTTTAGGGTCACCCCTCCACTTT. Residues: CASSFWGLGSPLHF.

The chain carries TRBV19 and TRBJ2-2, with 13 bases aligning to TRBD2. V dropped 5 bases and J dropped 3; count of bases not matched to a gene: 6. The CDR3 is 17 amino acids. Germline assignment: CDR1 LNHDA and CDR2 SQIVND (reference sequence). The CDR3 protein is CASSLTSGRFDTGELFF. As DNA, the CDR3 is TGTGCCAGTAGTCTGACTAGCGGGAGGTTTGACACCGGGGAGCTGTTTTTT.

The sample holds many counts of this clonotype. The V call is TRBV12-3 or TRBV12-4, the J call TRBJ1-1; D uncertain. CDR3 length: 13 residues. V was cut by 0 bases and J by 3 bases, with 5 bases left in between. In nucleotides, the CDR3 is TGTGCCAGCAGTTTAGCAGAGTACACTGAAGCTTTCTTT. Translated, it gives CASSLAEYTEAFF.

Ten or more counts support this clonotype. This chain links TRBV6-1 with TRBJ2-7; a weak D match, TRBD1 (6 bases). V was pared by 1 base and J by 0 bases, with 10 bases between. The CDR3 extends over 15 amino acids. Germline-derived CDR1 and CDR2 are MNHNS and SASEGT. In nucleotides, the CDR3 is TGTGCCAGCAGTGAAGTGACAGGTCACTCCTACGAGCAGTACTTC. Its translation is CASSEVTGHSYEQYF.

In its sample, this clonotype was seen many times. The chain combines TRBV28 with TRBJ2-3; TRBD1 matches at 9 bases. The length of the CDR3 is 16 residues. Germline trimming cut 3 bases from V and 4 bases from J; bases unmatched to any gene: 8. Germline lookup yields CDR1 MDHEN and CDR2 SYDVKM. The CDR3 protein is CASSLTGGFSSDTQYF. The CDR3 DNA sequence: TGTGCCAGCAGTTTGACAGGGGGTTTTAGCTCAGATACGCAGTATTTT.

This clonotype was seen only a few times. V is TRBV2 and J is TRBJ2-7, with D uncertain. The V end lost 1 base, the J end lost 2 bases, and 9 bases lay between the germline ends. This CDR3 region has 14 residues. In germline, CDR1 is SNHLY, CDR2 FYNNEI. CDR3 sequence reads: CASSEVERPYEQYF. The CDR3 DNA sequence: TGTGCCAGCAGTGAAGTGGAACGGCCCTACGAGCAGTACTTC.

Ten or more counts support this clonotype. The chain uses TRBV19 and TRBJ2-7, with no clear D. V shed 5 bases and J shed 0 bases, with 20 bases lying between them. Per the germline V gene, CDR1 is LNHDA and CDR2 is SQIVND (reference sequence). The length of the CDR3 is 17 residues. The CDR3 sequence is CASSFSSGRLHSYEQYF. In DNA, the CDR3 is TGTGCCAGTAGTTTCTCCTCGGGCAGGCTACACTCCTACGAGCAGTACTTC.

At least ten counts were recorded for this clonotype. This chain uses TRBV5-1 with TRBJ2-1; 11 positions match TRBD2. The V gene's germline CDR1 is SGHRS and CDR2 YFSETQ. With V trimmed by 0 bases and J by 2 bases, 1 base remained unmatched. The CDR3 is made up of 16 amino acids. CDR3 in DNA: TGCGCCAGCAGCTTGGGACTAGCGGGAACCTACAATGAGCAGTTCTTC. The encoded protein is CASSLGLAGTYNEQFF.